One and the same sample provided the 24 T cell receptor beta chains below, sequenced in a study of Graves' ophthalmopathy and Graves' hyperthyroidism. Scientists amplified the TCR beta CDR3 regions from RNA transcripts. HTBI primers primed a first-round RT-PCR, and a second-round multiplex PCR followed. Each CDR3 protein is one row after TCRdb ran MiXCR on the multiplex PCR reads. Among about 1.2 million distinct CDR3 sequences, less than 45% were seen once, and the ten largest hold 8.5% to 14%. Sequencing was performed on peripheral blood or thyroid tissue (not recorded which). The receptors shown here come from an adult man with Graves' hyperthyroidism.

CDR3 residues: CASSRRGGPGSYEQYF. The CDR3 bases are TGTGCCAGCAGCCGAAGAGGGGGCCCAGGCTCCTACGAGCAGTACTTC. The chain is built from TRBV3-2 and TRBJ2-7; whether TRBD1, the table's D call, matches the DNA was not checked. TRBV3-2 is marked as a pseudogene. This CDR3 is built from 16 residues.

This clonotype was recorded at least ten times. The V call is TRBV20-1, the J call TRBJ2-5; D gene unclear. The V end lost 3 bases, the J end lost 9 bases, and 17 bases lay between the germline ends. The V gene's germline CDR1 is DFQATT and CDR2 SNEGSKA (reference sequence). This CDR3 region has 13 residues. CDR3 in DNA: TGCAGTGCTAGTGAAACCTCCCTGCTGTCCCAGTACTTC. Its protein product is CSASETSLLSQYF.

The chain employs TRBV4-1 and TRBJ1-2; D remains ambiguous. The CDR3 loop spans 11 amino acids. Germline values: CDR1 MGHRA, CDR2 YSYEKL. Trimming took off 0 bases at V and 10 bases at J, with 6 bases between the two ends. The DNA of the CDR3 is TGCGCCAGCAGCCAAGATCTAATCTACACCTTC. Amino acid sequence: CASSQDLIYTF.

This clonotype was seen only a few times. The chain employs TRBV9 and TRBJ2-5, with TRBD2 matching over 9 bases. V shed 0 bases, J shed 10 bases, and the junction held 16 bases outside the gene matches. This CDR3 has 17 amino acids. Germline loops: CDR1 SGDLS, CDR2 YYNGEE. CDR3 in amino acids: CASSVDQAGGPTGGQYF. The DNA for the CDR3 is TGTGCCAGCAGCGTAGATCAAGCGGGGGGCCCCACAGGAGGCCAGTACTTC.

This clonotype showed up many times. This chain connects TRBV12-3 or TRBV12-4 to TRBJ1-2, with D uncertain. The CDR3 is 15 residues long. The V gene lost 3 bases and the J gene lost 4 bases, with 15 bases spanning the gap. CDR3 in amino acids: CASSFSEGSLYGYTF. In nucleotides, the CDR3 is TGTGCCAGCAGTTTTTCGGAGGGTTCCCTCTATGGCTACACCTTC.

This clonotype turned up a few times. This chain connects TRBV5-1 to TRBJ2-7, with 9 bases matching TRBD2. The CDR3 contains 16 residues. J gave up 3 bases and V 0 bases, and 7 bases lay outside the gene matches. Germline CDR1 reads SGHRS; CDR2 reads YFSETQ. CDR3 in amino acids: CASSLVAGAFLYEQYF. The CDR3 region has the DNA TGCGCCAGCAGCTTGGTAGCGGGGGCGTTCCTCTACGAGCAGTACTTC.

J is TRBJ2-5 and V is TRBV20-1; 7 nucleotides align to TRBD1. The germline V gene encodes CDR1 DFQATT and CDR2 SNEGSKA (reference sequence). CDR3 length: 14 residues. With V trimmed by 1 base and J by 2 bases, 4 bases remained unmatched. The CDR3 DNA follows: TGCAGTGCTAGAGGACAGGGACCACAAGAGACCCAGTACTTC. This gives the protein CSARGQGPQETQYF.

The CDR3 nucleotides are TGCAGCGGCTCAGGGGGTGAGGGGGAAAAACTGTTTTTT. It translates to CSGSGGEGEKLFF. This chain uses TRBV29-1 with TRBJ1-4, with 7 bases that match TRBD1. The CDR3 has 13 amino acids. CDR1 is SQVTM and CDR2 is ANQGSEA in the germline V gene. Trimming at V came to 7 bases and at J to 8 bases, leaving 10 bases not matched to a gene.

This clonotype was detected only a few times. The rearrangement joins TRBV12-3 or TRBV12-4 to TRBJ1-6, with D maybe TRBD1 (5 bases). This CDR3 has 18 residues. Between the trimmed V and J ends, which lost 5 bases and 0 bases, there was a span of 17 bases. The CDR3 is CASSRRTGESSYNSPLHF. CDR3 DNA sequence: TGTGCCAGCAGTCGTAGGACGGGGGAGAGCTCCTATAATTCACCCCTCCACTTT.

This clonotype was detected ten times or more. This chain connects TRBV11-2 to TRBJ1-6; D might be TRBD1 (5 bases). The CDR3 runs to 15 residues. Germline V gives CDR1 SGHAT, CDR2 FQNNGV. Trimming stripped 5 bases from V and 9 bases from J, with 17 bases between. This chain's CDR3 is CASSPLGRGGSPLHF. The CDR3 DNA reads as TGTGCCAGCAGCCCCTTGGGGAGGGGTGGTTCACCCCTCCACTTT. The full variable domain, completed using reference TRBV11-2 and TRBJ1-6, is EAGVAQSPRYKIIEKRQSVAFWCNPISGHATLYWYQQILGQGPKLLIQFQNNGVVDDSQLPKDRFSAERLKGVDSTLKIQPAKLEDSAVYLCASSPLGRGGSPLHFGNGTRLTVT.

At least ten counts were recorded for this clonotype. V usage is TRBV4-3 and J usage is TRBJ1-4; D gene unclear. The CDR3 length is 15 residues. V was pared by 4 bases and J by 0 bases, with 9 bases between. Germline loops: CDR1 LGHNA, CDR2 YSLEER. For the CDR3, the DNA is TGCGCCAGCAGCCCCTTGATGGCAACTAATGAAAAACTGTTTTTT. This gives the protein CASSPLMATNEKLFF.

This clonotype was counted at least ten times. The rearrangement links TRBV15 to TRBJ1-5; D is perhaps TRBD1 (6 bases). CDR1 and CDR2 from the germline V gene are LNHNV and YYDKDF (reference sequence). This CDR3 contains 16 residues. V lost 5 bases and J lost 2, with 16 bases in between. The CDR3 spells CATSGTQTGRNQPQHF. The CDR3, as DNA: TGTGCCACCAGCGGTACTCAGACAGGCCGCAATCAGCCCCAGCATTTT.

Remarks on this clonotype: A read error may explain this, as a much larger clone is one base away. The chain couples TRBV7-8 to TRBJ2-7, with a weak D call TRBD2 (7 bases). CDR1 and CDR2 (germline): SGHVS, FQNEAQ. This CDR3 comprises 17 residues. The germline V and J ends were trimmed by 1 base and 2 bases, with 18 bases remaining between them. The CDR3 coding sequence is TGTGCCAGCAGCTTAGGAAGCGGGACACTGAATGCCTACGAGCAGTACTTC. Encoded protein: CASSLGSGTLNAYEQYF.

This clonotype was found many times. The chain is built from TRBV29-1 and TRBJ2-7; TRBD2 matches 10 bases. CDR1 SQVTM and CDR2 ANQGSEA come from the germline V gene. The CDR3 extends over 13 amino acids. V lost 2 bases, J lost 8 bases, and 6 bases stayed unmatched. CDR3 in amino acids: CSVETSGNMQQYF. DNA for the CDR3: TGCAGCGTTGAAACTAGCGGGAATATGCAGCAGTACTTC.

This clonotype has more than one count but fewer than ten. CDR3 in DNA: TGTGCCAGCAGACAGGGAGGTAATAACTATGGCTACACCTTC. This sequence encodes CASRQGGNNYGYTF. V is TRBV12-3 or TRBV12-4 and J is TRBJ1-2; possibly TRBD1 for D (6 bases). V was cut by 6 bases and J by 1 base, with 12 bases left in between. This CDR3 region has 14 residues.

This clonotype was observed at least ten times. This rearrangement joins TRBV19 to TRBJ2-5, with TRBD1 identical over 7 bases. The CDR3 covers 17 residues. Germline assignment: CDR1 LNHDA and CDR2 SQIVND (reference sequence). The V and J ends lost 3 bases and 4 bases, in that order; junction bases with no gene match: 14. CDR3 coding DNA: TGTGCCAGTAGTATTGGAACAGGGGCGATAACAACAGAGACCCAGTACTTC. Its translation: CASSIGTGAITTETQYF.

This clonotype occurred many times. V is TRBV20-1 and J is TRBJ1-6; 7 bases match TRBD1. The CDR3 is made up of 14 amino acids. Losses at the gene ends were 7 bases for V and 5 bases for J; bases not matched to a gene: 8. CDR1 DFQATT and CDR2 SNEGSKA come from the germline V gene (reference sequence). This CDR3 reads CSVPGQGDNSPLHF. The CDR3 DNA sequence: TGCAGTGTCCCTGGGCAGGGGGATAATTCACCCCTCCACTTT.

This clonotype was counted ten times or more. The chain employs TRBV7-9 and TRBJ1-6; the D gene is possibly TRBD1 (6 bases). The V end lost 3 bases, the J end lost 9 bases, and 12 bases lay between the germline ends. Germline V lookup: CDR1 SEHNR, CDR2 FQNEAQ (reference sequence). This CDR3 has 14 residues. DNA for the CDR3: TGTGCCAGCAGCTTCGGGGGGCGAAGTTCACCCCTCCACTTT. Translating it yields CASSFGGRSSPLHF.

In the case of this clonotype: A single base separates this from a much larger clone, so it may be a read error. The chain is built from TRBV11-2 and TRBJ1-1, with D possibly TRBD1 on 6 matching bases. Trimming cost V 7 bases and J 1 base, with 10 bases left between them. The CDR3 extends over 13 amino acids. Germline values: CDR1 SGHAT, CDR2 FQNNGV. CDR3 region: CASKPDRNTEAFF. The CDR3 coding sequence is TGTGCCAGCAAACCGGACAGGAACACTGAAGCTTTCTTT.

In regard to this clonotype: An end of the junction does not agree with germline; a read error may underlie this. This rearrangement joins TRBV27 to TRBJ2-6, with D possibly matching TRBD1 (6 bases). CDR1 and CDR2 (germline): MNHEY, SMNVEV (reference sequence). This CDR3 has 15 residues. The CDR3 DNA is TGTGCCAGCAGAAGAGGGGGTACTGGGGCCAACGTCCCGACTTTC. Translation gives CASRRGGTGANVPTF.

The CDR3 sequence is CASSPQWTSYGYTF. CDR3 nucleotides: TGTGCCAGCAGCCCCCAGTGGACGAGCTATGGCTACACCTTC. The rearrangement links TRBV14 to TRBJ1-2; D ambiguous. The CDR3 consists of 14 residues. Trimming stripped 4 bases from V and 4 bases from J, with 13 bases between. The germline gives CDR1 SGHDN, CDR2 FVKESK.

A single count supports this clonotype. An end of the junction differs from the germline gene, which may be a read error. The chain is built from TRBV29-1 and TRBJ2-2; TRBD1 matches at 7 bases. The CDR3 contains 14 residues. The germline CDR1 and CDR2 sequences are SQVTM and ANQGSEA. The CDR3 DNA reads TGCAGCTTTAGGATAGGGGGCGCAACCGGTGAGCTGTTTTTT. This sequence encodes CSFRIGGATGELFF.

This clonotype has just a few counts. The rearrangement joins TRBV7-2 to TRBJ2-6, with 11 bases that match TRBD2. With 5 bases clipped from V and 0 bases from J, the junction kept 6 bases outside the gene matches. This CDR3 has 18 residues. The germline V gene encodes CDR1 SGHTA and CDR2 FQGNSA. The CDR3 region is CASSQGLAETSGANVLTF. CDR3 in DNA: TGTGCCAGCAGCCAGGGACTAGCGGAGACCTCTGGGGCCAACGTCCTGACTTTC.

The chain carries TRBV19 and TRBJ2-7, with 15 bases identical to TRBD2. The CDR3 is 20 residues long. J gave up 3 bases and V 3 bases, and 15 bases lay outside the gene matches. Germline assignment: CDR1 LNHDA and CDR2 SQIVND (reference sequence). CDR3 coding DNA: TGTGCCAGTAGTATTCGGGCCTATAGGACTAGCGGGAGGGCCGTCTACGAGCAGTACTTC. Protein sequence: CASSIRAYRTSGRAVYEQYF.